This T cell receptor beta chain was recorded in a study of T cell repertoires in cytomegalovirus infection. At the level of the study: Indications came from public TCR beta signatures; they pointed to CMV infection and to a matching HLA type.

Study-wide findings and caveats: Dominating the ex vivo response were TCR beta clonotypes that were CMV-specific and HLA-C-restricted.

Worth noting for this clonotype: Antigen specificity is unknown.

Germline CDR1 MDHEN, CDR2 SYDVKM. V shed 3 bases and J shed 5 bases, with 1 base lying between them. This CDR3 contains 11 residues. TCRdb processed the reads anew with MiXCR; each CDR3 protein has one entry. This table has 150,000 to 200,000 distinct CDR3 sequences, nearly 9.5% appearing once. The source of this sequence is a human donor in good health (CMV status not recorded). Some clones in this sample may be carry-over from other donors' samples. The sequencing input was PBMCs. The chain recombines TRBV28 with TRBJ2-2; D not resolved. The CDR3 loop is CASSFTGELFF. For the CDR3, the DNA is TGTGCCAGCAGTTTTACCGGGGAGCTGTTTTTT.